A selection of T cell receptor beta chains follows, all from one sample in a study of Ad26.COV2.S vaccination and SARS-CoV-2 variants. Profiling relied on immunoSEQ multiplex PCR, and the TCRdb table lists in-frame clones only, not all of them. This sample has 350,000 to 500,000 clones, with about 90% found just once. This specimen was peripheral blood, taken in a trial of Ad26.COV2.S vaccine versus placebo. The receptor source for this set is a person aged 18-65 years who received the Ad26.COV2.S COVID-19 vaccine or a placebo. The CDR3 runs from the conserved cysteine through the conserved F or W. Each record gives: D gene, J gene, V gene, CDR3 protein, CDR3 DNA. The D gene is left open where the match is weak.

D gene: NA; J gene: TRBJ1-5; V gene: TRBV7-2; CDR3 protein: CASSLSWVSNQPQHF; CDR3 DNA: TGTGCCAGCAGCTTAAGCTGGGTTAGCAATCAGCCCCAGCATTTT
D gene: TRBD1; J gene: TRBJ2-7; V gene: TRBV19; CDR3 protein: CASSTTGGHPYEQYF; CDR3 DNA: TGTGCCAGTAGTACCACAGGGGGCCACCCCTACGAGCAGTACTTC
D gene: NA; J gene: TRBJ2-1; V gene: TRBV10-3; CDR3 protein: CAISESEVGSLNEQFF; CDR3 DNA: TGTGCCATCAGTGAGTCAGAAGTAGGCAGCCTCAATGAGCAGTTCTTC
D gene: TRBD2; J gene: TRBJ2-7; V gene: TRBV27; CDR3 protein: CASSGWEGPYEQYF; CDR3 DNA: TGTGCCAGCAGTGGGTGGGAGGGCCCCTACGAGCAGTACTTC
D gene: NA; J gene: TRBJ2-1; V gene: TRBV29-1; CDR3 protein: CSVAGAFSYNEQFF; CDR3 DNA: TGCAGCGTTGCAGGGGCATTCTCCTACAATGAGCAGTTCTTC
D gene: TRBD1; J gene: TRBJ1-5; V gene: TRBV28; CDR3 protein: CASSLRRGQGAGQPQHF; CDR3 DNA: TGTGCCAGCAGTTTGCGACGGGGACAGGGGGCAGGCCAGCCCCAGCATTTT
D gene: NA; J gene: TRBJ1-3; V gene: TRBV9; CDR3 protein: CASSVWGNSGNTIYF; CDR3 DNA: TGTGCCAGCAGCGTATGGGGGAACTCTGGAAACACCATATATTTT
D gene: NA; J gene: TRBJ2-3; V gene: TRBV27; CDR3 protein: CASSLVGRTSTDTQYF; CDR3 DNA: TGTGCCAGCAGTTTAGTAGGGCGAACAAGCACAGATACGCAGTATTTT
D gene: NA; J gene: TRBJ1-5; V gene: TRBV6-1; CDR3 protein: CASSETPTPSDGNNQPQHF; CDR3 DNA: TGTGCCAGCAGTGAAACCCCAACTCCCTCGGACGGAAACAATCAGCCCCAGCATTTT
D gene: TRBD1; J gene: TRBJ2-5; V gene: TRBV19; CDR3 protein: CASMDGQGQETQYF; CDR3 DNA: TGTGCCAGTATGGATGGACAGGGCCAAGAGACCCAGTACTTC